The entry below gives a single TCR beta chain sequence along with its context. Its matching antigen is unknown. Trimming shortened V by 9 bases and J by 0 bases, and 6 bases separated the two germline ends. The CDR3 is 13 amino acids. Germline V gene sequence: CDR1 MDHEN, CDR2 SYDVKM. The sample originates from a study of early stage breast cancer tumors. Study summary: Each sample averaged around 9.5-fold read coverage.

Findings and limits, study-wide: Commonly generated sequences made up most enriched TCRB sequences shared between patients.

Sequenced by immunoSEQ multiplex PCR; TCRdb stores in-frame clones only, minus some. Here the sample spans roughly 58,000 clones, 85% to 95% being singletons. Material for sequencing was blood. The chain uses TRBV28 and TRBJ1-6; the D is unclear. The receptor comes from a person aged 70 to 85 with breast cancer. Here the CDR3 reads CASSNSYNSPLHF. CDR3 sequence (DNA): TGTGCCAGTTCCAACTCCTATAATTCACCCCTCCACTTT.